The 16 T cell receptor beta chains in this list originate from one sample, sequenced in a study of blood T cell repertoires in COVID-19. Produced via immunoSEQ multiplex PCR; TCRdb's table is partial and in-frame only. The table lists 250,000 or so clones, around four fifths of them singletons. The sequenced material came from peripheral blood. Receptors were obtained from a woman aged 60 to 75 with active or convalescent COVID-19.

The rearrangement links TRBV6-1 to TRBJ2-2; 10 bases line up with TRBD1. With 4 bases clipped from V and 3 bases from J, the junction kept 5 bases outside the gene matches. CDR3 length: 16 amino acids. Per germline, CDR1 MNHNS and CDR2 SASEGT. CDR3: CASSGGTGEDTGELFF. CDR3 nucleotide sequence: TGTGCCAGCAGTGGGGGGACAGGGGAGGACACCGGGGAGCTGTTTTTT.

J is TRBJ2-1 and V is TRBV30; TRBD2 aligns across 13 bases. The V and J ends lost 2 bases and 9 bases, in that order; junction bases with no gene match: 7. Germline V gene lookup returns CDR1 GTSNPN and CDR2 SVGIG (reference sequence). CDR3 length equals 15 residues. CDR3 sequence: CAWSTGLAGEVEQFF. CDR3 coding DNA: TGTGCCTGGAGTACCGGACTAGCGGGAGAGGTTGAGCAGTTCTTC.

The rearrangement links TRBV7-6 to TRBJ2-2, with no clear D. V lost 1 base and J 2 bases, leaving 11 bases between the germline ends. The CDR3 loop spans 16 amino acids. Germline CDR1 is SGHVS and CDR2 is FNYEAQ. CDR3 region: CASSLDRGGNTGELFF. The CDR3 nucleotides read TGTGCCAGCAGCTTAGATCGCGGCGGAAACACCGGGGAGCTGTTTTTT.

The rearrangement uses TRBV29-1 and TRBJ1-4; no reliable D call. The CDR3 contains 15 residues. Germline V gene data show CDR1 as SQVTM and CDR2 as ANQGSEA. V lost 4 bases, J lost 0 bases, and 12 bases lay in between. The CDR3 protein is CSVGVSGATNEKLFF. Here the CDR3 DNA reads TGCAGCGTTGGGGTCAGTGGAGCAACTAATGAAAAACTGTTTTTT.

The V gene is TRBV10-1, the J gene TRBJ2-1; 9 nucleotides align to TRBD1. The CDR3 has 14 residues. Germline CDR1 and CDR2: WNHNN and SYGVQD (reference sequence). Unmatched junction bases numbered 3, after V lost 3 bases and J lost 6 bases. The CDR3: CASSDRDRVNEQFF. For the CDR3, the DNA is TGCGCCAGCAGTGACCGGGACAGGGTCAATGAGCAGTTCTTC.

The chain employs TRBV7-9 and TRBJ2-7; D is perhaps TRBD2 (6 bases). The CDR3 has 13 residues. Trimming took off 10 bases at V and 4 bases at J, with 17 bases between the two ends. Per the germline V gene, CDR1 is SEHNR and CDR2 is FQNEAQ (reference sequence). CDR3 coding DNA: TGTGCCACCTCCGGGACTCATTTTTACGAGCAGTACTTC. Protein sequence: CATSGTHFYEQYF. The whole variable domain, filled in from reference TRBV7-9 and TRBJ2-7, reads DTGVSQNPRHKITKRGQNVTFRCDPISEHNRLYWYRQTLGQGPEFLTYFQNEAQLEKSRLLSDRFSAERPKGSFSTLEIQRTEQGDSAMYLCATSGTHFYEQYFGPGTRLTVT.

This rearrangement joins TRBV19 to TRBJ2-3; 8 bases are shared with TRBD1. This CDR3 contains 15 residues. The V segment lost 4 bases and the J segment 0 bases; nucleotides outside the gene matches: 3. CDR1 and CDR2 from the germline V gene are LNHDA and SQIVND (reference sequence). CDR3 sequence: CASSKTGESTDTQYF. The DNA for the CDR3 is TGTGCCAGTAGTAAGACAGGGGAGAGCACAGATACGCAGTATTTT.

The chain joins TRBV18 to TRBJ2-1; 14 nucleotides match TRBD2. Germline CDR1 is KGHSH and CDR2 is LQKENI. The CDR3 covers 16 residues. J gave up 8 bases and V 4 bases, and 7 bases lay outside the gene matches. The CDR3 DNA reads as TGTGCCAGCTCACTAGGGACTAGCGGGAGTAACGATGAGCAGTTCTTC. It yields the protein CASSLGTSGSNDEQFF.

This clone was seen once. This sequence joins TRBV27 and TRBJ2-2; unclear D gene. Germline V gives CDR1 MNHEY, CDR2 SMNVEV (reference sequence). V shed 6 bases and J shed 4 bases, with 15 bases lying between them. This CDR3 has 15 residues. CDR3 DNA sequence: TGTGCCAGCAGCTCCTCCTCATGGGCCACCGGGGAGCTGTTTTTT. Translation: CASSSSSWATGELFF.

V usage is TRBV19 and J usage is TRBJ2-1; D unresolved. V was trimmed by 5 bases and J by 4 bases, leaving 9 bases between them. The germline gives CDR1 LNHDA, CDR2 SQIVND (reference sequence). The CDR3 is made up of 13 amino acids. CDR3 bases: TGTGCCAGTAGTGCCTCCCAGTACAATGAGCAGTTCTTC. This encodes CASSASQYNEQFF. Filled out from reference TRBV19 and TRBJ2-1, the complete variable domain reads DGGITQSPKYLFRKEGQNVTLSCEQNLNHDAMYWYRQDPGQGLRLIYYSQIVNDFQKGDIAEGYSVSREKKESFPLTVTSAQKNPTAFYLCASSASQYNEQFFGPGTRLTVL.

CDR3 bases: TGTGCCAGCAGCTTGGGGCAGGGGAACACCGGGGAGCTGTTTTTT. Protein product: CASSLGQGNTGELFF. V and J are TRBV7-2 and TRBJ2-2; a weak D match, TRBD1 (5 bases). Looked up from germline, CDR1 is SGHTA and CDR2 is FQGNSA. V was cut by 3 bases and J by 1 base, with 9 bases left in between. This CDR3 spans 15 amino acids.

This chain links TRBV7-9 with TRBJ1-4, with D unresolved. Germline V gene lookup returns CDR1 SEHNR and CDR2 FQNEAQ (reference sequence). CDR3 length equals 15 residues. The germline V and J ends were trimmed by 4 bases and 8 bases, with 17 bases remaining between them. CDR3 in amino acids: CASSSGSRWSEKLFF. CDR3 DNA sequence: TGTGCCAGCAGCTCGGGGAGCCGGTGGTCGGAAAAACTGTTTTTT.

This chain uses TRBV2 with TRBJ2-3, with a possible D match to TRBD2 (7 bases). The CDR3 has 13 residues. Germline V lookup: CDR1 SNHLY, CDR2 FYNNEI. Trimming stripped 1 base from V and 6 bases from J, with 8 bases between. In DNA, the CDR3 is TGTGCCAGCAGTGAAGAGGGGGGGGATACGCAGTATTTT. Translated, it gives CASSEEGGDTQYF. The full variable domain, in which reference TRBV2 and TRBJ2-3 provide the parts outside the CDR3, is EPEVTQTPSHQVTQMGQEVILRCVPISNHLYFYWYRQILGQKVEFLVSFYNNEISEKSEIFDDQFSVERPDGSNFTLKIRSTKLEDSAMYFCASSEEGGDTQYFGPGTRLTVL.

The chain has TRBV6-4 and TRBJ1-1; D gene ambiguous. V gave up 6 bases and J gave up 3 bases, with 23 bases separating them. Germline lookup yields CDR1 MRHNA and CDR2 SNTAGT. The CDR3 loop spans 17 amino acids. The CDR3 DNA reads TGTGCCAGCAGAGGAGGGAGGCCAAAGAGGAGGGACACTGAAGCTTTCTTT. This codes for CASRGGRPKRRDTEAFF.

The V call is TRBV5-1, the J call TRBJ1-1; a possible D gene is TRBD1 (6 bases). Germline CDR1 is SGHRS and CDR2 is YFSETQ. Between the trimmed V and J ends, which lost 3 bases and 1 base, there was a span of 10 bases. The CDR3 is 14 amino acids. CDR3 amino acids: CASSYMTGNTEAFF. The CDR3 nucleotides are TGCGCCAGCAGCTACATGACAGGGAACACTGAAGCTTTCTTT.

This clone was seen just once. This chain links TRBV11-2 with TRBJ2-1; D is possibly TRBD1 (6 bases). V gave up 4 bases and J gave up 8 bases, with 6 bases separating them. The germline CDR1 and CDR2 sequences are SGHAT and FQNNGV. This CDR3 spans 11 amino acids. CDR3 sequence: CASSSGDEQFF. The CDR3 coding sequence is TGTGCCAGCAGCTCAGGGGATGAGCAGTTCTTC.